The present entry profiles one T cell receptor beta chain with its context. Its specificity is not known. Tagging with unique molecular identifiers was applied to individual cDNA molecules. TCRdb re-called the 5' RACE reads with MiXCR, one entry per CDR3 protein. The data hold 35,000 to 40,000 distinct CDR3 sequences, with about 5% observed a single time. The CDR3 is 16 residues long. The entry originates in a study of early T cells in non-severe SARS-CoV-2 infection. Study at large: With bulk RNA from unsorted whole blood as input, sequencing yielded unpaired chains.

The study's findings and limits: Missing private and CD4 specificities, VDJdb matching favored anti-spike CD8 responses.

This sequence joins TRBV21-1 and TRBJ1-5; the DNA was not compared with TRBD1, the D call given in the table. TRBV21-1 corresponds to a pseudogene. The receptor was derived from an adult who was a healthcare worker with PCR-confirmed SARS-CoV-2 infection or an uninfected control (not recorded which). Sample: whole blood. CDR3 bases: TGTGCCAGCAGCAAAGAGCTGTGGGACGACAATCAGCCCCAGCATTTT. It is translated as CASSKELWDDNQPQHF.